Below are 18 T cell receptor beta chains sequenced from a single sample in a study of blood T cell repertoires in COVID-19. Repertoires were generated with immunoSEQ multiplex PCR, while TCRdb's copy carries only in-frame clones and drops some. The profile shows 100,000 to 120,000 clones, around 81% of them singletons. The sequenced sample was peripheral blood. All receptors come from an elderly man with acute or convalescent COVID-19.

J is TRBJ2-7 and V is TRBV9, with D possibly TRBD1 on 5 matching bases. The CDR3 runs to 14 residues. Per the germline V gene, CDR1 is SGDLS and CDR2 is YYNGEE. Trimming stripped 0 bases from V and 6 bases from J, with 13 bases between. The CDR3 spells CASSVEWGRGEQYF. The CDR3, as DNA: TGTGCCAGCAGCGTAGAATGGGGCAGAGGCGAGCAGTACTTC.

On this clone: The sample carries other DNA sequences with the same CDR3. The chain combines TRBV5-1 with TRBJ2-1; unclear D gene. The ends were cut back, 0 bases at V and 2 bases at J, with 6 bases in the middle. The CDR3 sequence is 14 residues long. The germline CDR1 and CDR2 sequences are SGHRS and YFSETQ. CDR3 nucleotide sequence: TGCGCCAGCAGCTTGGGACAAACCTACAATGAGCAGTTCTTC. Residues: CASSLGQTYNEQFF.

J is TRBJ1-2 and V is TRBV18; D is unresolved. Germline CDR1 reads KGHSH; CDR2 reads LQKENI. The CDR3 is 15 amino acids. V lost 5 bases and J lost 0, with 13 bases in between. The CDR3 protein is CASSYSGQANYGYTF. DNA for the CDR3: TGTGCCAGCTCATATTCGGGTCAAGCTAACTATGGCTACACCTTC.

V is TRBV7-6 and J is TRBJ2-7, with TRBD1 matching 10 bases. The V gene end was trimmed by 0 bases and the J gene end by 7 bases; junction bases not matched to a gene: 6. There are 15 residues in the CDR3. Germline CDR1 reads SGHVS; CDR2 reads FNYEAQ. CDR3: CASSLAGTGAREQYF. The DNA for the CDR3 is TGTGCCAGCAGCTTAGCCGGGACAGGGGCGAGGGAGCAGTACTTC.

The CDR3: CASSLLTGGDQPQHF. CDR3 DNA: TGTGCCAGCAGTTTATTGACAGGGGGCGATCAGCCCCAGCATTTT. The rearrangement links TRBV28 to TRBJ1-5; 10 nucleotides line up with TRBD1. CDR3 length: 15 amino acids. J was trimmed by 5 bases and V by 1 base; bases with no gene match: 2. The germline V gene encodes CDR1 MDHEN and CDR2 SYDVKM.

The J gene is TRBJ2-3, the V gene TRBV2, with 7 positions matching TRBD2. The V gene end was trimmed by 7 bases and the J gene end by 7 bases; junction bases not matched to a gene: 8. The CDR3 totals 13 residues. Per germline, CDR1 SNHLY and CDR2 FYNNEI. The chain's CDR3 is CASNGLGRNTQYF. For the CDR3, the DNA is TGTGCCAGCAACGGACTAGGGAGAAATACGCAGTATTTT. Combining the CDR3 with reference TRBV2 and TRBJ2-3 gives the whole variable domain EPEVTQTPSHQVTQMGQEVILRCVPISNHLYFYWYRQILGQKVEFLVSFYNNEISEKSEIFDDQFSVERPDGSNFTLKIRSTKLEDSAMYFCASNGLGRNTQYFGPGTRLTVL.

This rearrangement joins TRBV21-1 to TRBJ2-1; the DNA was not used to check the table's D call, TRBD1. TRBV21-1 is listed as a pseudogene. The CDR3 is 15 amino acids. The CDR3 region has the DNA TGTGCCAGCAGCTCCCGAGGGACAGGGGTGAATGAGCAGTTCTTC. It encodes CASSSRGTGVNEQFF.

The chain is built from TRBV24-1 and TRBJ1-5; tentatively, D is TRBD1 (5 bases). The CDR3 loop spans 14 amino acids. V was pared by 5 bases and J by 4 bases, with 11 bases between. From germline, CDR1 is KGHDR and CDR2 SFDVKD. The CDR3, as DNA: TGTGCCACCAGTGCGAACAGGTGGAATCAGCCCCAGCATTTT. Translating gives CATSANRWNQPQHF.

CDR3 nucleotide sequence: TGTGCCAGCAGGCAGTATAGCACAGATACGCAGTATTTT. Residues: CASRQYSTDTQYF. The rearrangement joins TRBV2 to TRBJ2-3; no clear D. With 6 bases removed from V and 0 bases from J, the gap between germline ends came to 7 bases. CDR3 length: 13 residues. The germline CDR1 and CDR2 sequences are SNHLY and FYNNEI.

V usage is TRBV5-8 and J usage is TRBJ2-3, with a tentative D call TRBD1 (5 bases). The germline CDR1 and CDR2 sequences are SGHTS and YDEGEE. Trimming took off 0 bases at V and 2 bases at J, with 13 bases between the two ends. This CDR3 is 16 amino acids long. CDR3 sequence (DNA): TGTGCCAGCAGCTTGGAAGCCAGGGTCAACACAGATACGCAGTATTTT. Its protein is CASSLEARVNTDTQYF.

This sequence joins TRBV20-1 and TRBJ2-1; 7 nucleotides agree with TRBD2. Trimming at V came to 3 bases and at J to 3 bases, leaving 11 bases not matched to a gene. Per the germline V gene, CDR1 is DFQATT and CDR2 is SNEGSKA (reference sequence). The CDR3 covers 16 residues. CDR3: CSASNPASGLYNEQFF. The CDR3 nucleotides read TGCAGTGCTAGTAATCCGGCTAGCGGCCTCTACAATGAGCAGTTCTTC.

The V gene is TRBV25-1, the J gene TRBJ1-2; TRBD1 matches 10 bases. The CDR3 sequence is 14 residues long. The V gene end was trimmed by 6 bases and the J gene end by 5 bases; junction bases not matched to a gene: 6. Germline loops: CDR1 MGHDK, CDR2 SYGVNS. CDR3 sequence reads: CASRGTGADYGYTF. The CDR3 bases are TGTGCCAGCAGGGGGACAGGGGCGGATTATGGCTACACCTTC.

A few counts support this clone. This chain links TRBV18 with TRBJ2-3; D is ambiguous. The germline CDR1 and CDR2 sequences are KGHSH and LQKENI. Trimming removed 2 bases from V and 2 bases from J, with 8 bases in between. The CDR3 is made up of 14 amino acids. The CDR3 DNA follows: TGTGCCAGCTCACCAGTTGCTACCACAGATACGCAGTATTTT. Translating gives CASSPVATTDTQYF.

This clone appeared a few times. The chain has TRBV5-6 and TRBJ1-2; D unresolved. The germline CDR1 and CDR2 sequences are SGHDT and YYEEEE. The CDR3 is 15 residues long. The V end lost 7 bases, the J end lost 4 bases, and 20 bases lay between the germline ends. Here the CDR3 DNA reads TGTGCCAGCCTCTCGAGGTCTACATGGGTCTATGGCTACACCTTC. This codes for CASLSRSTWVYGYTF.

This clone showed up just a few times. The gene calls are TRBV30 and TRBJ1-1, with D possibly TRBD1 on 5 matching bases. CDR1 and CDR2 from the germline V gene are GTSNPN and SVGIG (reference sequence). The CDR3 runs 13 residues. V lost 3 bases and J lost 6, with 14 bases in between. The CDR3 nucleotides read TGTGCCTGGAGGGATGGACATTACGCTGAAGCTTTCTTT. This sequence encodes CAWRDGHYAEAFF.

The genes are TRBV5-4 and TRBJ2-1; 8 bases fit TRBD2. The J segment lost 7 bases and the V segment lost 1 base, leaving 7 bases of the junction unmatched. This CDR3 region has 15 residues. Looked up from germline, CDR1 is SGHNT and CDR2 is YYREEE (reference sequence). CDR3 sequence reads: CASSLLEREINEQFF. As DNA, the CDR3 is TGTGCCAGCAGCTTGTTAGAGCGGGAGATAAATGAGCAGTTCTTC.

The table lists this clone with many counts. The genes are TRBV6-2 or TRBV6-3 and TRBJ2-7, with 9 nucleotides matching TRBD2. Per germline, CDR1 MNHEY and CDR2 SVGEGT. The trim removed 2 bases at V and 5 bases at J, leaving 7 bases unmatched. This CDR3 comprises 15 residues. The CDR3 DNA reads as TGTGCCAGCAGTTACCTGGCGGGAGGGGAGGACGAGCAGTACTTC. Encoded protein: CASSYLAGGEDEQYF.

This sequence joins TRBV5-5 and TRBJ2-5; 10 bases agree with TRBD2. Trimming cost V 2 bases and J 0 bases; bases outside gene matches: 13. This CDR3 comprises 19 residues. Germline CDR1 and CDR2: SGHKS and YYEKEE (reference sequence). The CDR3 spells CASSLISSGRAMYQETQYF. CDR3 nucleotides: TGTGCCAGCAGCTTAATATCGAGCGGGAGGGCCATGTACCAAGAGACCCAGTACTTC.